This T cell receptor (beta chain) was recorded in a study of identical twins. Broader study findings: Fewer insertions were carried by abundant cord blood beta clonotypes, but none was seen in memory repertoires. Twins shared beta out-of-frame sequences in excess, but this excess was weaker.

The V gene end was trimmed by 4 bases and the J gene end by 6 bases; junction bases not matched to a gene: 7. The CDR3 is 15 residues long. Per the germline V gene, CDR1 is LGHDT and CDR2 is YNNKEL (reference sequence). Template switching introduced a universal primer site, and the cDNA bore unique molecular identifiers. TCRdb recomputed calls from the 5' RACE reads with MiXCR, one row per CDR3 protein. The sample gives about 920,000 distinct CDR3 sequences, over 9% of which show up once; about 1.5% is in the top ten. There are many counts of this clonotype. Antigen specificity is unknown. The data also belong to a second study, concerning yellow fever vaccine responses in identical twins.

The sequence came from a woman younger than 35 in good health. Sequencing used PBMCs. The chain employs TRBV3-1 and TRBJ2-7; 12 bases are a match to TRBD2. CDR3 coding DNA: TGTGCCAGCAGCCCTCTGACTAGCGGGAGTACCGAGCAGTACTTC. This translates into CASSPLTSGSTEQYF.